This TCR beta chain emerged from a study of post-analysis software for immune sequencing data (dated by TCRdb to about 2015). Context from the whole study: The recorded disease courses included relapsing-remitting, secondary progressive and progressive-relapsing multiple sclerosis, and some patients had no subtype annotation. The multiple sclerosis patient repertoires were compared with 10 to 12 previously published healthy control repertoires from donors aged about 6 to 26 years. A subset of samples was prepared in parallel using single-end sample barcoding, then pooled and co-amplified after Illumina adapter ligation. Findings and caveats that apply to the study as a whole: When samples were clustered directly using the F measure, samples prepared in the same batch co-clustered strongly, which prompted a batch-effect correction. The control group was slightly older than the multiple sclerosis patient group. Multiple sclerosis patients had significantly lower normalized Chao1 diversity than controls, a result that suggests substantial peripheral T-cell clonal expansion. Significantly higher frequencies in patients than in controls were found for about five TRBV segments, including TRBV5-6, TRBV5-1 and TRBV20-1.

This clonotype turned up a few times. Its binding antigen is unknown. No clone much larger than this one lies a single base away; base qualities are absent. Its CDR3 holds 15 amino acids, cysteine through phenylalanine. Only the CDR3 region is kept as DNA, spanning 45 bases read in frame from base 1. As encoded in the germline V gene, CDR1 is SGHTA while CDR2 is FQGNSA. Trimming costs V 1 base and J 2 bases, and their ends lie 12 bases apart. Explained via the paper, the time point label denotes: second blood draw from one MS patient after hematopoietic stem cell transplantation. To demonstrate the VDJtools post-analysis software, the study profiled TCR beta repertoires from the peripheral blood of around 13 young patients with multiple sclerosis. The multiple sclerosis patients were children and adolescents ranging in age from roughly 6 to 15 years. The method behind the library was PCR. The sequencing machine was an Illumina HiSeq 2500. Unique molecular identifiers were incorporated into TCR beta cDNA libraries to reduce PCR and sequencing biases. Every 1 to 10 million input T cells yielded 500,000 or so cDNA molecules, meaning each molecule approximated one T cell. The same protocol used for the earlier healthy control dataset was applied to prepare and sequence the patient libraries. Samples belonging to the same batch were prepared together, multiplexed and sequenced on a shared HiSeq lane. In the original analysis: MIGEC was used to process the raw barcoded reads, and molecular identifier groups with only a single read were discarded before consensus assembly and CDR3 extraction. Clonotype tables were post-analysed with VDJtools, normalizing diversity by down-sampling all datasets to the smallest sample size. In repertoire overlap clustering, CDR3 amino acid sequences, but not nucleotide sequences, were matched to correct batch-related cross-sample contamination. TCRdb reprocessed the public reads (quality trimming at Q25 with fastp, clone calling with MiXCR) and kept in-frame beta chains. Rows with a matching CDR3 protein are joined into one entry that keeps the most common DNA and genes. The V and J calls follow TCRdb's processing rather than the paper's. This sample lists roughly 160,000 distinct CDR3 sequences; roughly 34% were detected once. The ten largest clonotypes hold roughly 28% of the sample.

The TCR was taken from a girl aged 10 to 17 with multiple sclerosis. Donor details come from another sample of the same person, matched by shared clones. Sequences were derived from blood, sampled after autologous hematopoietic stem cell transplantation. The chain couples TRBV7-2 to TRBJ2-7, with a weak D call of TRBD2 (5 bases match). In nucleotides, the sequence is TGTGCCAGCAGCTTAGGCCAGGAGGCCGCCTACGAGCAGTACTTC. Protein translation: CASSLGQEAAYEQYF.